This T cell receptor (beta chain) was sequenced in a study of regulatory T cells in long-lasting Graves disease (dated by TCRdb to 2020 to 2023). About the investigation overall: In the newly diagnosed Graves' disease group, patients had been taking antithyroid drugs for less than 3 months. Peripheral blood TCR sequencing and RNA sequencing compared persistent Graves' disease patients with newly diagnosed Graves' disease patients. The study took place in China and was registered as a clinical trial. A total of around 35 samples were covered by TCR sequencing, comprising approximately 13 persistent and some 20 newly diagnosed Graves' disease patients.

The time point label corresponds to: newly diagnosed GD, antithyroid drugs for less than 3 months. For both TCR sequencing and RNA sequencing, RNA was extracted from PBMCs in TRIzol. The diagnosis of Graves' disease was made according to American Thyroid Association guidelines. Patients were recruited from an endocrinology department in Xi'an, China. Each patient gave 8.5 to 9.5 milliliters of peripheral blood, collected in an EDTA anticoagulant tube. Ficoll Paque Plus density gradient separation was used to isolate PBMCs, and no additional T cell sorting was done. An Agilent 2100 Bioanalyzer and agarose gel were used to assess RNA quality, and a NanoDrop 2000 was used to measure RNA concentration. What the study reported, not specific to this receptor: The authors noted that the small sample size was a limitation that may lower accuracy. Persistent Graves' disease patients showed lower TCR Shannon entropy and fewer highly expanded clones than newly diagnosed patients, suggesting clonal expansion. The study examined only peripheral blood because the primary lesion, thyroid tissue, could not be accessed. More public clonotypes were shared among persistent patients (2,741) than among newly diagnosed patients (approximately 930). TRBV28, TRBJ1-2 and TRBJ2-5 were preferentially used in persistent disease, while TRBV20-1 and TRBJ2-1 were favored in newly diagnosed disease. Only the TCR beta chain was sequenced and analyzed.

Including cysteine and phenylalanine, the CDR3 has 14 amino acids. CDR3 DNA is the only sequence kept; it has 42 bases, read in frame from the first base. The V and J ends are trimmed by 3 bases and 6 bases, leaving 17 bases between them. As encoded in the germline V gene (reference sequence), CDR1 is DFQATT while CDR2 is SNEGSKA. The library was generated by multiplex PCR. The sequencer was an Illumina HiSeq 4000. TCR beta libraries were built with iRepertoire HTBI primers and Arm-PCR amplification of CDR3 regions. Gel purification was performed on PCR products prior to sequencing. Per the original workflow: A total of roughly 67 TRBV and approximately 15 TRBJ segments were identified across samples and were used for gene usage analysis of CDR3 amino acid clonotypes. COPE and FqMerger were used to merge filtered high-quality paired reads into contigs. BLAST was used to align contigs to the IMGT TRBV, TRBD and TRBJ reference genes, and CDR3 was defined following IMGT. Any clonotype with a frequency above 0.1% was counted as a highly expanded clone. Shannon entropy served as the measure of repertoire diversity, while the Gini coefficient captured V-J evenness. A clonotype found in more than one individual was treated as public. TCRdb took the public reads, trimmed them with fastp at Q25, ran MiXCR for clone calling and kept in-frame beta chains. Every CDR3 protein is listed once, alongside the most common genes and DNA of its rows. The authors' filters were not applied to this entry. This sample lists about 220,000 distinct CDR3 sequences; around 20% were detected once. Roughly 12% of the sample lies in the top ten.

This clonotype was recorded at least ten times. Its binding antigen is unknown. Per-base quality was not reported, and no clone a single base away is much larger than it. These data are also associated with another study on T cells in Graves' hyperthyroidism and ophthalmopathy. Per that second paper: Graves' hyperthyroidism was defined as stable when no progression to ophthalmopathy occurred over 18 months of follow-up. Hyperthyroidism patients were aged 18 to 65 years and newly diagnosed, with disease duration of less than 2 months. Patients with uncontrolled infections, other autoimmune diseases, pregnancy or lactation were excluded. Diagnoses relied on clinical symptoms, serum thyroxine and TRAb, thyroid ultrasound and orbital computed tomography. For the first round of RT-PCR on the TCR CDR3, the HTBI primer set was used together with the Qiagen OneStep RT-PCR kit. Most expanded thyroid clonotypes (frequency above 0.001) were also detected in blood, suggesting blood repertoires may reflect thyroid immune responses. A model built on a 13 V-J signature distinguished ophthalmopathy from stable hyperthyroidism, reaching 85% to 90% sensitivity and around 81% specificity in cross-validation and 80%/75% in testing. In validation, progression to ophthalmopathy was predicted by the model with around 71% sensitivity and around 76% specificity, a median of about 6 months before onset. TCR V-J signatures able to tell the groups apart were searched for in a discovery cohort of 95 or so patients, of whom 43 had Graves' ophthalmopathy and 55 to 60 had stable Graves' hyperthyroidism. An independent validation cohort of under 20 hyperthyroidism patients and about 15 patients who later progressed to ophthalmopathy tested prospective prediction of ophthalmopathy. The approximately 100 discovery patients were randomly split 7:3 into training and test sets. Thyroid tissue and blood T-cell repertoires from about six Graves' hyperthyroidism patients were also compared in the study. After sampling, hyperthyroidism patients received methimazole starting at 30 mg daily, and ophthalmopathy patients received high-dose intravenous methylprednisolone. A second multiplex PCR round built the libraries, followed by size selection and purification. The libraries were sequenced on an Illumina HiSeq2000 using paired-end 100 bp reads. SOAPnuke was used to process the raw data, with reads discarded if the reads contained adapters or uncalled bases, had a mean Phred below 15, or lacked an exact constant-primer or identifier match. COPE v1.2.5 was used to merge high-quality paired reads, and clonotypes were defined as unique nucleotide sequences. MiTCR v1.1 was used to align the clonotypes against IMGT TRBV, TRBD and TRBJ reference segments. Analysis was restricted to V-J combinations with a frequency above 0.0001, which covered 99.2% of repertoires. The TCS score was defined as F50 (clonal expansion) divided by E x V (chaos), with BLOSUM62-based TCRdist calculated between CDR3 peptides within each V-J. Welch's t-statistics and random forest reduced just over 500 V-J features to about 12, which were used in a naive Bayes classifier (R e1071). No statistical method was used to set the sample size in advance, and investigators knew the group allocation. According to the paper, TCR Vbeta CDR3 sequencing was carried out on approximately 140 peripheral blood samples, which came from 40 to 45 ophthalmopathy, roughly 75 hyperthyroidism and roughly 17 progressor patients.

This sequence uses TRBV20-1 and TRBJ1-1; D gene: possibly TRBD1, on 5 matching bases. This sample comprised peripheral blood mononuclear cells (PBMCs), obtained at new diagnosis, from a patient treated with antithyroid drugs. This TCR was recovered from a woman in her 30s with Graves disease. Donor details come from another sample of the same person, matched by shared clones. The nucleotides read TGCAGTGCTAGCCCCCGAGAGGGGTGGGCTGAAGCTTTCTTT. Translated, this gives CSASPREGWAEAFF.